This is a list of T cell receptor beta chains from one sample in a study of regulatory T cells in long-lasting Graves disease. TCRdb re-called the multiplex PCR reads with MiXCR, one entry per CDR3 protein. In the table there are about 560,000 distinct CDR3 sequences, about 16% of which are singletons. This same sample was also part of a study on T cells in Graves' hyperthyroidism and ophthalmopathy.

The sequenced sample was peripheral blood mononuclear cells (PBMCs), obtained at new diagnosis, from a patient treated with antithyroid drugs. These receptors were collected from a man aged 18 to 29 with Graves disease. CDR3s include the opening cysteine and the closing phenylalanine or tryptophan. Each record gives: CDR3 protein, CDR3 length, V gene, J gene.

CDR3: CASSFRGVENEQFF
length: 14
V: TRBV28
J: TRBJ2-1

CDR3: CAWGVGTGGYTTKTQPQHF
length: 19
V: TRBV30
J: TRBJ1-5

CDR3: CSATRDSTDTQYF
length: 13
V: TRBV20-1
J: TRBJ2-3

CDR3: CASSSSSGRADGELFF
length: 16
V: TRBV7-3
J: TRBJ2-2

CDR3: CRDSLGQYF
length: 9
V: TRBV29-1
J: TRBJ2-7

CDR3: CASSLGGSSYNGQFF
length: 15
V: TRBV7-3
J: TRBJ2-1

CDR3: CASSLAWAGEETQYF
length: 15
V: TRBV12-3/TRBV12-4
J: TRBJ2-5

CDR3: CASSPGPENYGYTF
length: 14
V: TRBV5-1
J: TRBJ1-2

CDR3: CASSFGGTYEQYF
length: 13
V: TRBV11-2
J: TRBJ2-7

CDR3: CASSSGTAKETQYF
length: 14
V: TRBV5-1
J: TRBJ2-5

CDR3: CAWSGGSGSTDTQYF
length: 15
V: TRBV30
J: TRBJ2-3

CDR3: CASSPRTGEAEQYF
length: 14
V: TRBV5-1
J: TRBJ2-7

CDR3: CSADEKGGNEQFF
length: 13
V: TRBV20-1
J: TRBJ2-1

CDR3: CSASGGTSGSTAETQYF
length: 17
V: TRBV20-1
J: TRBJ2-5

CDR3: CASSAQVTYEQYF
length: 13
V: TRBV27
J: TRBJ2-7

CDR3: CARGGPGTGVTEAFF
length: 15
V: TRBV30
J: TRBJ1-1

CDR3: CASSSTYKISYEQYF
length: 15
V: TRBV28
J: TRBJ2-7

CDR3: CATRLRNTGELFF
length: 13
V: TRBV6-1
J: TRBJ2-2

CDR3: CASRTRVSYNEQFF
length: 14
V: TRBV27
J: TRBJ2-1

CDR3: CASSRPRRTGDADTQYF
length: 17
V: TRBV14
J: TRBJ2-3

CDR3: CASSDGGRGGFDQPQHF
length: 17
V: TRBV2
J: TRBJ1-5

CDR3: CASSDPPGRDEQFF
length: 14
V: TRBV28
J: TRBJ2-1

CDR3: CASSRDPTQYF
length: 11
V: TRBV7-9
J: TRBJ2-5

CDR3: CATSDLLGELNEQFF
length: 15
V: TRBV24-1
J: TRBJ2-1

CDR3: CASTYRDGDYGYTF
length: 14
V: TRBV27
J: TRBJ1-2

CDR3: CASSESAGQGSNTGELFF
length: 18
V: TRBV10-1
J: TRBJ2-2

CDR3: CASSPGPSLGGETQYF
length: 16
V: TRBV3-1
J: TRBJ2-5

CDR3: CASRGRDDTQYF
length: 12
V: TRBV2
J: TRBJ2-3

CDR3: CASSLNDRGRQFF
length: 13
V: TRBV28
J: TRBJ2-1

CDR3: CAGTVGETQYF
length: 11
V: TRBV2
J: TRBJ2-5

CDR3: CASSLEAVEQYF
length: 12
V: TRBV5-1
J: TRBJ2-7

CDR3: CASSQEKERQVNYEQYF
length: 17
V: TRBV3-1
J: TRBJ2-7

CDR3: CASSGRGLYNEQFF
length: 14
V: TRBV10-1
J: TRBJ2-1

CDR3: CASSYSRQGAYEQYF
length: 15
V: TRBV6-2/TRBV6-3
J: TRBJ2-7

CDR3: CSARDHTSGNDAQIRNPLYF
length: 20
V: TRBV20-1
J: TRBJ2-3

CDR3: CASSLDVTETQYF
length: 13
V: TRBV12-3/TRBV12-4
J: TRBJ2-5

CDR3: CSASGQGAYNEQFF
length: 14
V: TRBV20-1
J: TRBJ2-1

CDR3: CASSIPGTGDYGYTF
length: 15
V: TRBV11-2
J: TRBJ1-2

CDR3: CASSLGWPGYYEQYF
length: 15
V: TRBV27
J: TRBJ2-7

CDR3: CASSEQRASSYNEQFF
length: 16
V: TRBV10-1
J: TRBJ2-1

CDR3: CAWSHSLYNEQFF
length: 13
V: TRBV30
J: TRBJ2-1

CDR3: CASSLGGQAREAFF
length: 14
V: TRBV7-9
J: TRBJ1-1

CDR3: CASSHPLLPETQYF
length: 14
V: TRBV4-1
J: TRBJ2-5

CDR3: CSARGRLNTGELFF
length: 14
V: TRBV20-1
J: TRBJ2-2

CDR3: CSANPGTSGSDTQYF
length: 15
V: TRBV20-1
J: TRBJ2-3

CDR3: CASRETAFNIQYF
length: 13
V: TRBV6-1
J: TRBJ2-4

CDR3: CASSLFTLRSYNEQFF
length: 16
V: TRBV28
J: TRBJ2-1

CDR3: CAWRASGSLDTQYF
length: 14
V: TRBV30
J: TRBJ2-3

CDR3: CASREEGLSYEQYF
length: 14
V: TRBV7-9
J: TRBJ2-7

CDR3: CSATRVAEAFF
length: 11
V: TRBV20-1
J: TRBJ1-1

CDR3: CASSYRDRLSYTF
length: 13
V: TRBV6-5
J: TRBJ1-2

CDR3: CASSERQGLQHF
length: 12
V: TRBV2
J: TRBJ1-5

CDR3: CASSPDRLPYNEQFF
length: 15
V: TRBV3-1
J: TRBJ2-1

CDR3: CSARDADRGYGYTF
length: 14
V: TRBV20-1
J: TRBJ1-2

CDR3: CASSLLASGSLGETQYF
length: 17
V: TRBV5-1
J: TRBJ2-5